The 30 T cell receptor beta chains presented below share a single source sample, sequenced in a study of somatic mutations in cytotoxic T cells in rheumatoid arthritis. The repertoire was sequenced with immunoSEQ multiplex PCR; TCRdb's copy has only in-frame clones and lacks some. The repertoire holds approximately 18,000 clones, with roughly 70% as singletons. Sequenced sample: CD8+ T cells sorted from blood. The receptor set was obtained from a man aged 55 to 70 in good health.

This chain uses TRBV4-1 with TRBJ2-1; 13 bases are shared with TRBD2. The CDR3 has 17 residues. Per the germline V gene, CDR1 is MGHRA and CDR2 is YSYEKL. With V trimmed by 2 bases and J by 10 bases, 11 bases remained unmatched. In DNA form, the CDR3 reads TGCGCCAGCAGCCAACTAACTAGCGGGGGGGCAGGTCGGGAGCAGTTCTTC. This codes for CASSQLTSGGAGREQFF.

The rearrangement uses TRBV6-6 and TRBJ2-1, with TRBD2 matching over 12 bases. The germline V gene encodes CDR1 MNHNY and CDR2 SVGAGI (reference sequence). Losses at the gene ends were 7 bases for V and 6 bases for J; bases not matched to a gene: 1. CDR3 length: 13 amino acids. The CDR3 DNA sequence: TGTGCCAGCAAACTAGCGGGAGGCAATGAGCAGTTCTTC. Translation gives CASKLAGGNEQFF.

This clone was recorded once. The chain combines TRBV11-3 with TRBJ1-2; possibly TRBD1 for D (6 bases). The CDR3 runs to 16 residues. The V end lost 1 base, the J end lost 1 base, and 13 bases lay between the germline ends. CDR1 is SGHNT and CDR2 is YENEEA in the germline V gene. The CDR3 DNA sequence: TGTGCCAGCAGCTTAGGACAGGTAGTCGTTAACTATGGCTACACCTTC. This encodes CASSLGQVVVNYGYTF.

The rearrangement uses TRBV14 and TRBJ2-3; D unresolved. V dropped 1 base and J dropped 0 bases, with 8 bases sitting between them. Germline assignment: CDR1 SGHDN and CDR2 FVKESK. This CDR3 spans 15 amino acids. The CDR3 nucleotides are TGTGCCAGCAGCCAAGGTCAGGCTAGCACAGATACGCAGTATTTT. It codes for CASSQGQASTDTQYF. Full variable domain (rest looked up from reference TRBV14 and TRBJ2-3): EAGVTQFPSHSVIEKGQTVTLRCDPISGHDNLYWYRRVMGKEIKFLLHFVKESKQDESGMPNNRFLAERTGGTYSTLKVQPAELEDSGVYFCASSQGQASTDTQYFGPGTRLTVL.

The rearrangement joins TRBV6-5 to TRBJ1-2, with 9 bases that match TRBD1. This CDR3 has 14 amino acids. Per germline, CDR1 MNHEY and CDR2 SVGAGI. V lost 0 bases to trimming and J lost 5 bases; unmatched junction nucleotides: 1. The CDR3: CASSYSGQGYGYTF. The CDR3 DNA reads TGTGCCAGCAGTTACTCGGGACAGGGATATGGCTACACCTTC.

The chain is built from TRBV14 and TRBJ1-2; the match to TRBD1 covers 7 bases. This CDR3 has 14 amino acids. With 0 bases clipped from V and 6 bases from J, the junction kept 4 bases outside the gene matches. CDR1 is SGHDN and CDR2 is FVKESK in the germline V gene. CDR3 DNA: TGTGCCAGCAGCCAAGATACAGGGGACGATGGCTACACCTTC. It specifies CASSQDTGDDGYTF.

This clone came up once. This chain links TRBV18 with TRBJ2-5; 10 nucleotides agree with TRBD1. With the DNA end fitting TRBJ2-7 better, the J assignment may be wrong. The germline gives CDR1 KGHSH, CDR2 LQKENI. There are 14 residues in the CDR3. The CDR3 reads CASSRQGADYEQYF. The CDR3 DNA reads TGTGCCAGCTCGAGACAGGGGGCGGACTACGAGCAGTACTTC.

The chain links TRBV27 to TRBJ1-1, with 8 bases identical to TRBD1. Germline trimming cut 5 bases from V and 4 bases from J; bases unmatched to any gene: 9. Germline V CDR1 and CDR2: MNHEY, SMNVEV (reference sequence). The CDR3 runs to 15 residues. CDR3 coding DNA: TGTGCCAGCAGTGACACAACAGGGGGGAGCACTGAAGCTTTCTTT. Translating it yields CASSDTTGGSTEAFF.

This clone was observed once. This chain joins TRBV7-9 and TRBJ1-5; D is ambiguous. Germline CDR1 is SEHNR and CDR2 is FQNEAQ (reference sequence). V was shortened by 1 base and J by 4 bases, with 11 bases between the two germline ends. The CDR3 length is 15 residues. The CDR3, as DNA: TGTGCCAGCAGCTTAGGTGGGCAAACTAATCAGCCCCAGCATTTT. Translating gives CASSLGGQTNQPQHF.

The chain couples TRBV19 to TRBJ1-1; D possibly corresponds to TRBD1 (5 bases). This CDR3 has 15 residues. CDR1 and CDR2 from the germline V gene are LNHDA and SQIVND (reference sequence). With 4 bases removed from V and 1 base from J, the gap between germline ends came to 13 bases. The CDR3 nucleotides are TGTGCCAGTAGTACCCCTGACAGTCCGAACACTGAAGCTTTCTTT. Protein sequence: CASSTPDSPNTEAFF.

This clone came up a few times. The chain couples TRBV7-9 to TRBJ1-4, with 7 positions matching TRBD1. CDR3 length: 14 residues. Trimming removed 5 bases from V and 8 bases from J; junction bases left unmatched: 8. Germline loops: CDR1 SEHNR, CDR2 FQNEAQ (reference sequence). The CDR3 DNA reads TGTGCCAGCAGCCAGACAGGGCGCGCCGAAAAACTGTTTTTT. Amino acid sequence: CASSQTGRAEKLFF.

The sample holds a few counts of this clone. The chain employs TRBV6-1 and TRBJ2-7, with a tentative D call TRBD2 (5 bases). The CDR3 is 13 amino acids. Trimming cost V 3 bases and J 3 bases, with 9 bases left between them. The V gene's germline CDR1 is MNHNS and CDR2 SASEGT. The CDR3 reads CASSEPAGYEQYF. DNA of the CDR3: TGTGCCAGCAGTGAGCCGGCGGGCTACGAGCAGTACTTC.

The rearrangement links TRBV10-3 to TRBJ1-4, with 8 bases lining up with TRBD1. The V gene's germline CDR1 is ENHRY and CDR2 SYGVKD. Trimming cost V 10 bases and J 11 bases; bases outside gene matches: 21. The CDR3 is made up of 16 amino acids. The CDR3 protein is CATQSDRVDWAEKLFF. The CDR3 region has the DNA TGTGCCACCCAGTCGGACAGGGTTGATTGGGCGGAGAAACTGTTTTTT.

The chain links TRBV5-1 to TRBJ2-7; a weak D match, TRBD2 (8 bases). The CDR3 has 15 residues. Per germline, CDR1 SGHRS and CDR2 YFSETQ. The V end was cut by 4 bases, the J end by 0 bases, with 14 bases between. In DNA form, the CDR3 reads TGCGCCAGCAGCCCGGGGGGGACAGCCTCCTACGAGCAGTACTTC. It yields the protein CASSPGGTASYEQYF.

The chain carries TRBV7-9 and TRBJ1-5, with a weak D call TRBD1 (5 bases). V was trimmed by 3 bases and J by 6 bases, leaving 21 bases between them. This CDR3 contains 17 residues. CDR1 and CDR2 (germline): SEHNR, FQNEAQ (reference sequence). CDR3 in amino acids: CASSFGPRALGGQPQHF. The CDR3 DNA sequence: TGTGCCAGCAGCTTCGGGCCCAGGGCCCTCGGTGGTCAGCCCCAGCATTTT.

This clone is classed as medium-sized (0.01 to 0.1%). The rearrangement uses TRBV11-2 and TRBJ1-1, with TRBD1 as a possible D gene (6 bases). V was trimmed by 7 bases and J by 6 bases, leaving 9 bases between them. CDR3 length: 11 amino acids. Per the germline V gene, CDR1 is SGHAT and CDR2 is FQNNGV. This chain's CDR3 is CASTQGPEAFF. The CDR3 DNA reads TGTGCCAGCACCCAGGGGCCTGAAGCTTTCTTT.

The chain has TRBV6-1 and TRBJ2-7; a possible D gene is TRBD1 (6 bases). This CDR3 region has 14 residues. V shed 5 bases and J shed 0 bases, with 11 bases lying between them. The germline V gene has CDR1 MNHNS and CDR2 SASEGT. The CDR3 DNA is TGTGCCAGCAGTTCCCGGGACACCTCCTACGAGCAGTACTTC. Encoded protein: CASSSRDTSYEQYF.

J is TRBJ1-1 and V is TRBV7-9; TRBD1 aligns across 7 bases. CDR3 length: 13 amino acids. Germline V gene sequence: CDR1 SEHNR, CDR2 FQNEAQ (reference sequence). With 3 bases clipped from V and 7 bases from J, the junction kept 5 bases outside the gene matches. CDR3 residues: CASSLEQGDEAFF. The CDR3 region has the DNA TGTGCCAGCAGCTTGGAGCAGGGGGATGAAGCTTTCTTT.

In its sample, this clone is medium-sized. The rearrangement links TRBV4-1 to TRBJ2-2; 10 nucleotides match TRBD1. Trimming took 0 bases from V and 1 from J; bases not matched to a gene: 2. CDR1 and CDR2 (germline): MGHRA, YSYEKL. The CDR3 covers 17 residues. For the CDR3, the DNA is TGCGCCAGCAGCCAAGACCGGACAGGGGGGAACACCGGGGAGCTGTTTTTT. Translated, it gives CASSQDRTGGNTGELFF.

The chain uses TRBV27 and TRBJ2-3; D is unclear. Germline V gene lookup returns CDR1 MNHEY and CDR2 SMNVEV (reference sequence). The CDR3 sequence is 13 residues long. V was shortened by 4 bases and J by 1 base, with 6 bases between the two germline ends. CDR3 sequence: CASSSLGTDTQYF. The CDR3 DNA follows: TGTGCCAGCAGTTCCCTCGGCACAGATACGCAGTATTTT.

CDR3 nucleotides: TGTGCCAGCTCACCGTCGACTGGGGCAGGGCTCTACGAGCAGTACTTC. Translated: CASSPSTGAGLYEQYF. This chain uses TRBV18 with TRBJ2-7; tentatively, D is TRBD1 (5 bases). Trimming shortened V by 3 bases and J by 3 bases, and 18 bases separated the two germline ends. Germline-derived CDR1 and CDR2 are KGHSH and LQKENI. The CDR3 sequence is 16 residues long.

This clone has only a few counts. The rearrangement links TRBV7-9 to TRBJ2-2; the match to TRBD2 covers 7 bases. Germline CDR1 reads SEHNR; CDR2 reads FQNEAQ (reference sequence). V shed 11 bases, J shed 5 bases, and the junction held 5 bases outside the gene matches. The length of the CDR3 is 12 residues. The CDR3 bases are TGTGCCGGTCGGGAGGAAACCGGGGAGCTGTTTTTT. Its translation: CAGREETGELFF. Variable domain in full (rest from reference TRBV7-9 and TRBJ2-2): DTGVSQNPRHKITKRGQNVTFRCDPISEHNRLYWYRQTLGQGPEFLTYFQNEAQLEKSRLLSDRFSAERPKGSFSTLEIQRTEQGDSAMYLCAGREETGELFFGEGSRLTVL.

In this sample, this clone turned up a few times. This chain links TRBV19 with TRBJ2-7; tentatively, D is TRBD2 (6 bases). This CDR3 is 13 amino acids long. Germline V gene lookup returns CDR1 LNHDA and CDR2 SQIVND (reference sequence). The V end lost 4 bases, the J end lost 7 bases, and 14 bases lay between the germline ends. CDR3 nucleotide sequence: TGTGCCAGTAGTACGGGACTGATCGGGGAGCAGTACTTC. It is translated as CASSTGLIGEQYF. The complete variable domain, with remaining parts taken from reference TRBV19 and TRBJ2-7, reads DGGITQSPKYLFRKEGQNVTLSCEQNLNHDAMYWYRQDPGQGLRLIYYSQIVNDFQKGDIAEGYSVSREKKESFPLTVTSAQKNPTAFYLCASSTGLIGEQYFGPGTRLTVT.

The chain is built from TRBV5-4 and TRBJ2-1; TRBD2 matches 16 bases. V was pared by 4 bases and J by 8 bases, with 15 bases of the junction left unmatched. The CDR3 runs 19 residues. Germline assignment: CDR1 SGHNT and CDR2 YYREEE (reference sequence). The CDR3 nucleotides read TGTGCCAGCAGCCCGGGGACTAGCGGGAGGGCCAGAAGGGGGGATGAGCAGTTCTTC. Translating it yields CASSPGTSGRARRGDEQFF.

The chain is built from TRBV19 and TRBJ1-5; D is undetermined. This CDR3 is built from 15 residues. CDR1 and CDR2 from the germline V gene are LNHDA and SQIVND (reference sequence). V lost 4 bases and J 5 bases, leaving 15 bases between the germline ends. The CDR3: CASSTRGSSDQPQHF. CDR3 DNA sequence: TGTGCCAGTAGTACGCGCGGGAGCTCGGATCAGCCCCAGCATTTT.

CDR3 DNA: TGTGCCATCAGTGAGAAGCTAGCTGCTACCTACGAGCAGTACTTC. It yields the protein CAISEKLAATYEQYF. J is TRBJ2-7 and V is TRBV10-3; the D gene is possibly TRBD2 (5 bases). This CDR3 has 15 residues. Germline CDR1 and CDR2: ENHRY and SYGVKD. V was clipped by 2 bases and J by 2 bases, with 13 bases between them.

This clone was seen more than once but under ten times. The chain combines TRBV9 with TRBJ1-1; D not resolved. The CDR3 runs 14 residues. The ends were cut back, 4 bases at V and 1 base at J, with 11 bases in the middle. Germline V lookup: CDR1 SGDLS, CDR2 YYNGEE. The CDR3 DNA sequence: TGTGCCAGCAGCCCTAGCCCGGGGAACACTGAAGCTTTCTTT. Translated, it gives CASSPSPGNTEAFF.

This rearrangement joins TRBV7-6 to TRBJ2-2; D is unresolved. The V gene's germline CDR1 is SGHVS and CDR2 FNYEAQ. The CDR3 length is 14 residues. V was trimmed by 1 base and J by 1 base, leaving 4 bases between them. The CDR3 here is CASSLGVNTGELFF. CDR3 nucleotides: TGTGCCAGCAGCTTAGGAGTGAACACCGGGGAGCTGTTTTTT.

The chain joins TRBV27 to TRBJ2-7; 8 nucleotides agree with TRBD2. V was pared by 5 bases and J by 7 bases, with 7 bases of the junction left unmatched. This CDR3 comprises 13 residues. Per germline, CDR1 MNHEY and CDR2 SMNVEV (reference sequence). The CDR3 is CASSLGLAGEQYF. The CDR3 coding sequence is TGTGCCAGCAGTCTCGGACTAGCTGGTGAGCAGTACTTC.

CDR3 region: CATSRAAGQGLKDTQYF. CDR3 bases: TGTGCCACCAGCAGAGCGGCGGGACAGGGGTTGAAAGATACGCAGTATTTT. The gene calls are TRBV15 and TRBJ2-3; TRBD1 matches at 10 bases. The CDR3 consists of 17 residues. CDR1 and CDR2 from the germline V gene are LNHNV and YYDKDF (reference sequence). Unmatched junction bases numbered 9, after V lost 1 base and J lost 5 bases.